Below are 24 T cell receptor beta chains sequenced from a single sample in a study of blood T cell repertoires in COVID-19 (dated by TCRdb to between 2020 and 2021). To prepare the library, the immunoSEQ multiplex PCR assay was applied. In its TCRdb copy, this immuneACCESS table keeps in-frame sequences only and misses some clones. Where compared with another copy, unresolved V genes explain less than half of these, and the others have no known cause. This sample holds around 21,000 clones; approximately 81% were observed only once. The biggest ten clones account for roughly 3.2% of the sample. Sequenced sample: peripheral blood. These receptors originate from a man between 35 and 55 years old with acute or convalescent COVID-19.

Here the CDR3 reads CASSDLDRGPYEQYF. The CDR3 bases are TGCGCCAGCAGTGATTTGGACAGGGGGCCCTACGAGCAGTACTTC. The chain recombines TRBV10-2 with TRBJ2-7; 11 bases map to TRBD1. The V gene's germline CDR1 is WSHSY and CDR2 SAAADI. V shed 3 bases, J shed 2 bases, and the junction held 3 bases outside the gene matches. This CDR3 region has 15 residues.

This chain links TRBV2 with TRBJ2-1, with TRBD2 matching 13 bases. The V segment lost 3 bases and the J segment 10 bases; nucleotides outside the gene matches: 12. This CDR3 has 17 amino acids. In germline, CDR1 is SNHLY, CDR2 FYNNEI. As DNA, the CDR3 is TGTGCCAGCAGTGAGGGGGCGCCGGGACTAGCGGGGTTGGAGCAGTTCTTC. Its protein product is CASSEGAPGLAGLEQFF. Full variable domain (outside the CDR3, taken from reference TRBV2 and TRBJ2-1): EPEVTQTPSHQVTQMGQEVILRCVPISNHLYFYWYRQILGQKVEFLVSFYNNEISEKSEIFDDQFSVERPDGSNFTLKIRSTKLEDSAMYFCASSEGAPGLAGLEQFFGPGTRLTVL.

This clone came up once. This rearrangement joins TRBV6-2 or TRBV6-3 to TRBJ1-5; 12 nucleotides match TRBD1. The CDR3 runs 15 residues. With 5 bases clipped from V and 5 bases from J, the junction kept 4 bases outside the gene matches. Germline V CDR1 and CDR2: MNHEY, SVGEGT. The CDR3 sequence is CASSTGTGGYQPQHF. The CDR3 DNA follows: TGTGCCAGCAGTACAGGGACAGGGGGCTATCAGCCCCAGCATTTT.

V and J are TRBV5-1 and TRBJ1-4, with 10 bases aligning to TRBD1. The CDR3 covers 17 residues. J was trimmed by 0 bases and V by 4 bases; bases with no gene match: 6. CDR1 and CDR2 from the germline V gene are SGHRS and YFSETQ. The CDR3 nucleotides read TGCGCCAGCAGCAAGGGACAGGGGCCCACAACTAATGAAAAACTGTTTTTT. Amino acids: CASSKGQGPTTNEKLFF.

The chain recombines TRBV5-4 with TRBJ1-3, with TRBD1 matching over 7 bases. The CDR3 extends over 17 amino acids. The V segment lost 0 bases and the J segment 0 bases; nucleotides outside the gene matches: 6. CDR1 and CDR2 (germline): SGHNT, YYREEE (reference sequence). This chain's CDR3 is CASSLVKAGGSGNTIYF. As DNA, the CDR3 is TGTGCCAGCAGCTTGGTAAAGGCAGGGGGCTCTGGAAACACCATATATTTT.

The count of this clone is one. The genes are TRBV3-1 (or the pseudogene TRBV3-2) and TRBJ1-6; TRBD1 aligns across 7 bases. Germline V gene sequence: CDR1 LGHDT, CDR2 YNNKEL (reference sequence). J lost 8 bases, V lost 7 bases, and 11 bases had no gene match. This CDR3 is built from 15 residues. CDR3 region: CASTESTGLYSPLHF. CDR3 in DNA: TGTGCCAGCACCGAGTCGACAGGGCTATATTCACCCCTCCACTTT.

This chain uses TRBV6-2 or TRBV6-3 with TRBJ1-5; TRBD1 matches 9 bases. The CDR3 covers 18 residues. The V segment lost 5 bases and the J segment 6 bases; nucleotides outside the gene matches: 17. CDR1 is MNHEY and CDR2 is SVGEGT in the germline V gene. The DNA for the CDR3 is TGTGCCAGCAGTACTCCCGGGACAGGGAAGGGACCCGGTCAGCCCCAGCATTTT. This sequence encodes CASSTPGTGKGPGQPQHF.

The gene calls are TRBV19 and TRBJ2-5; possible D gene TRBD1, 8 bases. This CDR3 comprises 17 residues. With 4 bases removed from V and 2 bases from J, the gap between germline ends came to 20 bases. The V gene's germline CDR1 is LNHDA and CDR2 SQIVND (reference sequence). The CDR3 DNA follows: TGTGCCAGTAGTAGGCGTTCGGGAGGACAGGGACAAGAGACCCAGTACTTC. It encodes CASSRRSGGQGQETQYF.

V usage is TRBV3-1 (or the pseudogene TRBV3-2) and J usage is TRBJ1-2; 10 bases are a match to TRBD1. Germline V lookup: CDR1 LGHDT, CDR2 YNNKEL (reference sequence). The CDR3 consists of 18 residues. The junction had 13 bases not matched to a gene; V was cut back by 4 bases and J by 2 bases. The CDR3 DNA is TGTGCCAGCAGCCGTAAAGGGACAGGGGCCGCCCGGAACTATGGCTACACCTTC. Protein product: CASSRKGTGAARNYGYTF.

The chain employs TRBV9 and TRBJ2-3; the match to TRBD1 covers 11 bases. V lost 4 bases and J lost 6; bases outside the gene matches: 13. The V gene's germline CDR1 is SGDLS and CDR2 YYNGEE. CDR3 length: 17 amino acids. CDR3 DNA sequence: TGTGCCAGCAGCCGTAGAACGGGACAGGGGGATATCGATACGCAGTATTTT. It yields the protein CASSRRTGQGDIDTQYF.

V usage is TRBV9 and J usage is TRBJ1-6; 9 bases fit TRBD1. With 0 bases clipped from V and 7 bases from J, the junction kept 2 bases outside the gene matches. There are 15 residues in the CDR3. The germline V gene encodes CDR1 SGDLS and CDR2 YYNGEE. CDR3 DNA sequence: TGTGCCAGCAGCGTAGGGGACAGGGACAATTCACCCCTCCACTTT. As protein: CASSVGDRDNSPLHF.

This sequence joins TRBV5-1 and TRBJ2-4; 8 bases are shared with TRBD1. Per germline, CDR1 SGHRS and CDR2 YFSETQ. With 4 bases clipped from V and 6 bases from J, the junction kept 12 bases outside the gene matches. The CDR3 consists of 16 residues. The CDR3 sequence: CASSITTGASINIQYF. The CDR3 nucleotides are TGCGCCAGCAGCATCACGACAGGGGCATCCATAAACATTCAGTACTTC.

This chain links TRBV5-4 with TRBJ2-5, with D perhaps matching TRBD1 (5 bases). This CDR3 is built from 16 residues. Germline loops: CDR1 SGHNT, CDR2 YYREEE (reference sequence). V was cut by 3 bases and J by 1 base, with 16 bases left in between. The CDR3 loop is CASSSTDDQGQETQYF. CDR3 coding DNA: TGTGCCAGCAGCTCTACGGACGATCAGGGCCAAGAGACCCAGTACTTC.

This clone was picked up one time. This chain joins TRBV5-6 and TRBJ1-6, with D possibly being TRBD1 (6 bases). V lost 4 bases to trimming and J lost 6 bases, with 14 bases between them. The CDR3 loop spans 15 amino acids. Per germline, CDR1 SGHDT and CDR2 YYEEEE. The CDR3 region is CASSAPRTANSPLHF. The CDR3 DNA sequence: TGTGCCAGCAGCGCCCCCCGGACAGCTAATTCACCCCTCCACTTT.

This rearrangement joins TRBV7-9 to TRBJ2-5, with D uncertain. V lost 2 bases and J 2 bases, leaving 12 bases between the germline ends. The CDR3 sequence is 15 residues long. In germline, CDR1 is SEHNR, CDR2 FQNEAQ (reference sequence). The CDR3 is CASSLRSRPQETQYF. DNA of the CDR3: TGTGCCAGCAGCTTAAGGTCCAGGCCACAAGAGACCCAGTACTTC.

This clone was observed a handful of times. V is TRBV19 and J is TRBJ2-7; 7 bases line up with TRBD1. This CDR3 region has 14 residues. The ends lost 5 bases at V and 2 bases at J; junction bases unmatched: 6. Germline V gene sequence: CDR1 LNHDA, CDR2 SQIVND (reference sequence). The CDR3 region is CASSRRQGAYEQYF. Written as DNA, the CDR3 is TGTGCCAGTAGTCGGAGACAGGGTGCCTACGAGCAGTACTTC.

J is TRBJ2-3 and V is TRBV24-1; 8 nucleotides match TRBD1. Trimming at V came to 10 bases and at J to 2 bases, leaving 10 bases not matched to a gene. Germline-derived CDR1 and CDR2 are KGHDR and SFDVKD. The CDR3 consists of 15 residues. CDR3 amino acids: CATQPSDRATDTQYF. CDR3 bases: TGTGCCACTCAGCCCTCGGACAGGGCCACAGATACGCAGTATTTT.

The V gene is TRBV5-4, the J gene TRBJ2-1; 7 bases are a match to TRBD1. The CDR3 length is 14 residues. With V trimmed by 4 bases and J by 3 bases, 4 bases remained unmatched. CDR1 and CDR2 from the germline V gene are SGHNT and YYREEE (reference sequence). CDR3 region: CASSADRSYNEQFF. The CDR3, as DNA: TGTGCCAGCAGCGCGGACAGGAGCTACAATGAGCAGTTCTTC.

The CDR3 DNA sequence: TGTGCCAGCTCACCTCAGACAGCCGGGGGCTACACCTTC. It specifies CASSPQTAGGYTF. The chain employs TRBV18 and TRBJ1-2; D possibly corresponds to TRBD1 (5 bases). Germline assignment: CDR1 KGHSH and CDR2 LQKENI. This CDR3 contains 13 residues. With 3 bases removed from V and 8 bases from J, the gap between germline ends came to 13 bases.

The chain couples TRBV14 to TRBJ1-2; D is uncertain. Germline CDR1 is SGHDN and CDR2 is FVKESK. V was trimmed by 1 base and J by 8 bases, leaving 11 bases between them. The CDR3 is 13 residues long. The CDR3 coding sequence is TGTGCCAGCAGCCAAGGGAGGGAACGCGGCTACACCTTC. Protein: CASSQGRERGYTF.

This clone was found a few times. V and J are TRBV20-1 and TRBJ1-1, with D uncertain. V was pared by 7 bases and J by 7 bases, with 13 bases between. Germline loops: CDR1 DFQATT, CDR2 SNEGSKA (reference sequence). The CDR3 totals 11 residues. CDR3 protein: CSVIPGIEAFF. DNA of the CDR3: TGCAGTGTTATACCCGGGATTGAAGCTTTCTTT.

The V call is TRBV12-2, the J call TRBJ1-1; no check of the table's D call, TRBD1, against the DNA was made. TRBV12-2 is a documented pseudogene. CDR3 length: 15 residues. The CDR3 loop is CASRRPIIRQDLDFF. DNA of the CDR3: TGTGCAAGTCGCCGACCGATAATACGACAGGATCTGGATTTCTTT.

The chain combines TRBV3-1 (or the pseudogene TRBV3-2) with TRBJ2-2; the D is unclear. The germline V and J ends were trimmed by 3 bases and 6 bases, with 11 bases remaining between them. CDR1 is LGHDT, CDR2 YNNKEL, per germline (reference sequence). CDR3 length: 14 residues. CDR3 nucleotides: TGTGCCAGCAGCCAGGTGTGGAGCGCCGGGGAGCTGTTTTTT. Its protein product is CASSQVWSAGELFF.

V usage is TRBV7-8 and J usage is TRBJ2-2; a weak D match, TRBD2 (5 bases). Germline lookup yields CDR1 SGHVS and CDR2 FQNEAQ. V was pared by 1 base and J by 3 bases, with 9 bases between. CDR3 length: 15 residues. The CDR3 DNA follows: TGTGCCAGCAGCTTAGTATCCGGGGACACCGGGGAGCTGTTTTTT. Translated, it gives CASSLVSGDTGELFF.